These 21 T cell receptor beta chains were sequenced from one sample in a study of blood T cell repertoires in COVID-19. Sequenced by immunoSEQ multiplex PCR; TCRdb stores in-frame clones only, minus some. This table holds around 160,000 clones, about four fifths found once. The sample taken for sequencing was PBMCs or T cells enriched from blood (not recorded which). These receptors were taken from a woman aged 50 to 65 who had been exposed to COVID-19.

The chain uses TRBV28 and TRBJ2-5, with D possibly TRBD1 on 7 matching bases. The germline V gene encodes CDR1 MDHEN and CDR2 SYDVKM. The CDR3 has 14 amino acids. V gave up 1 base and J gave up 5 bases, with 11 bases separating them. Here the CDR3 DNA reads TGTGCCAGCAGTTTATCGGCAGGGGGGGAGACCCAGTACTTC. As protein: CASSLSAGGETQYF.

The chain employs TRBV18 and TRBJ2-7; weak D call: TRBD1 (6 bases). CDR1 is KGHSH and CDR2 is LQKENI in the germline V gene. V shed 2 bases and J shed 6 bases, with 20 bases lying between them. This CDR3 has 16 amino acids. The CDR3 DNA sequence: TGTGCCAGCTCACCATTAGGGCAGACAGGCATGGGCGAGCAGTACTTC. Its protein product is CASSPLGQTGMGEQYF.

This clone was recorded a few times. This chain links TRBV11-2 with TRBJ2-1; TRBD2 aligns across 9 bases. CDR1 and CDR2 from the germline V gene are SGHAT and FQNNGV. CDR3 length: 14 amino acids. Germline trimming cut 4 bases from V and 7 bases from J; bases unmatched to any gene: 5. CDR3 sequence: CASSSSGNRNEQFF. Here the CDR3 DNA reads TGTGCCAGCAGCTCTAGCGGGAATCGGAATGAGCAGTTCTTC.

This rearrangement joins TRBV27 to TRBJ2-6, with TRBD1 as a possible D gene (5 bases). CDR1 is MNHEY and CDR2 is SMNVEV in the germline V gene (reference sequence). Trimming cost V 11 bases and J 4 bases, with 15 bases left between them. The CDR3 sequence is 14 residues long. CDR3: CAAGKQTGANVLTF. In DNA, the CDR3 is TGTGCCGCAGGGAAGCAGACCGGGGCCAACGTCCTGACTTTC. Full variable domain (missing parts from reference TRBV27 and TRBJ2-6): EAQVTQNPRYLITVTGKKLTVTCSQNMNHEYMSWYRQDPGLGLRQIYYSMNVEVTDKGDVPEGYKVSRKEKRNFPLILESPSPNQTSLYFCAAGKQTGANVLTFGAGSRLTVL.

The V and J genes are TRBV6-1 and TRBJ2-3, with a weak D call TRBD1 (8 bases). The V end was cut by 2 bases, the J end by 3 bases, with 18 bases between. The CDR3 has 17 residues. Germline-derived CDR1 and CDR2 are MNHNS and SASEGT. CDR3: CASSERLRGDRTDTQYF. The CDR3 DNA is TGTGCCAGCAGTGAACGTCTTCGGGGGGACAGGACAGATACGCAGTATTTT.

DNA for the CDR3: TGTGCCAGCAGTTACCCGGGACTAGCGGGAGGTAGTGAGCAGTACTTC. Protein: CASSYPGLAGGSEQYF. The J gene is TRBJ2-7, the V gene TRBV6-2 or TRBV6-3, with 15 bases matching TRBD2. The CDR3 sequence is 16 residues long. Germline V CDR1 and CDR2: MNHEY, SVGEGT. The trim removed 2 bases at V and 7 bases at J, leaving 6 bases unmatched.

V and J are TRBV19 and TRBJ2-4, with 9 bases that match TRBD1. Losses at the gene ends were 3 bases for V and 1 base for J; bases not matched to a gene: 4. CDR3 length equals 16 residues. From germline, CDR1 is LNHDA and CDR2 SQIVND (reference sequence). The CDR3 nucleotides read TGTGCCAGTAGTATGCCTGGACAGGGGGCCAAAAACATTCAGTACTTC. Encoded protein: CASSMPGQGAKNIQYF.

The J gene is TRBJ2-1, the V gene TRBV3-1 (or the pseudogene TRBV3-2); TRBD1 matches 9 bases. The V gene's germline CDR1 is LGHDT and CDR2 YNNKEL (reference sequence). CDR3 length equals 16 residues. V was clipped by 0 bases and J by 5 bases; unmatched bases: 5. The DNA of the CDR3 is TGTGCCAGCAGCCAAGATAGCGACAGGGGGGACAATGAGCAGTTCTTC. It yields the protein CASSQDSDRGDNEQFF.

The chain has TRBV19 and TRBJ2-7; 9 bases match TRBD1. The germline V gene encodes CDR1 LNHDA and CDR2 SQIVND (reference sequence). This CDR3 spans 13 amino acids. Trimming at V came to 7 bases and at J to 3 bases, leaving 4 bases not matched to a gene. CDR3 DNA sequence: TGTGCCAGTAAGGGGACAGGGCTCTACGAGCAGTACTTC. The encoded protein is CASKGTGLYEQYF. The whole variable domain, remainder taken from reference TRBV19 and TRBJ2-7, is DGGITQSPKYLFRKEGQNVTLSCEQNLNHDAMYWYRQDPGQGLRLIYYSQIVNDFQKGDIAEGYSVSREKKESFPLTVTSAQKNPTAFYLCASKGTGLYEQYFGPGTRLTVT.

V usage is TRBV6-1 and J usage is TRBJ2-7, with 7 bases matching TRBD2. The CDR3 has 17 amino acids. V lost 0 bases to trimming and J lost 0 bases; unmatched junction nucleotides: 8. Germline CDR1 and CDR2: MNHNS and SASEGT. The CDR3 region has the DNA TGTGCCAGCAGTGAAGCTTGGGGAGGGGCCAGCTCCTACGAGCAGTACTTC. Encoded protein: CASSEAWGGASSYEQYF.

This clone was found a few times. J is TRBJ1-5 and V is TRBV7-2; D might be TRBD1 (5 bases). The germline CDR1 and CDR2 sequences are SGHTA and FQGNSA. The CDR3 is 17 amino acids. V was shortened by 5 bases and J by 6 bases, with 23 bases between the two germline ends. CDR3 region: CASSTSVLPGGGQPQHF. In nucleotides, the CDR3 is TGTGCCAGCAGCACCTCGGTCCTTCCCGGGGGGGGTCAGCCCCAGCATTTT.

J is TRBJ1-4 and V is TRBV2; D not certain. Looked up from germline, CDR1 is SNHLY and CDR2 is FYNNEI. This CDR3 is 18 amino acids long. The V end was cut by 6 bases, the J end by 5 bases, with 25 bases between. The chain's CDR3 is CASREQRRAQTSNEKLFF. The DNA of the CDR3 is TGTGCCAGCAGGGAGCAGAGACGTGCCCAAACCTCCAATGAAAAACTGTTTTTT.

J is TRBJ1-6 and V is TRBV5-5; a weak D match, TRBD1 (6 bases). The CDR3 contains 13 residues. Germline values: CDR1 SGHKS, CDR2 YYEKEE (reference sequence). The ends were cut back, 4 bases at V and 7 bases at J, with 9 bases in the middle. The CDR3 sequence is CASSLGTNSPLHF. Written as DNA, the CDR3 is TGTGCCAGCAGCCTCGGGACAAATTCACCCCTCCACTTT. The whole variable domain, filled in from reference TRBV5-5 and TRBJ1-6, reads DAGVTQSPTHLIKTRGQQVTLRCSPISGHKSVSWYQQVLGQGPQFIFQYYEKEERGRGNFPDRFSARQFPNYSSELNVNALLLGDSALYLCASSLGTNSPLHFGNGTRLTVT.

CDR3 amino acids: CASSFTGGGRTEAFF. CDR3 nucleotide sequence: TGTGCCAGCAGTTTTACAGGGGGGGGACGCACTGAAGCTTTCTTT. The chain links TRBV7-2 to TRBJ1-1, with 8 bases lining up with TRBD1. CDR1 and CDR2 (germline): SGHTA, FQGNSA. The CDR3 runs 15 residues. The V and J ends lost 6 bases and 4 bases, in that order; junction bases with no gene match: 10.

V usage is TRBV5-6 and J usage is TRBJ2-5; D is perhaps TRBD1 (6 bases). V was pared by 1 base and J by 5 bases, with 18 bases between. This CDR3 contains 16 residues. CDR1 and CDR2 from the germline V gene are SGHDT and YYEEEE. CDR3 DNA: TGTGCCAGCAGCTTGCATACTGGCAGGGGCATCGAGACCCAGTACTTC. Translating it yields CASSLHTGRGIETQYF.

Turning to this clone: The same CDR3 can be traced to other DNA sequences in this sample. The CDR3 sequence: CATSDPGTSGGTDTQYF. The CDR3 nucleotides are TGTGCCACCAGTGACCCGGGGACTAGCGGAGGCACAGATACGCAGTATTTT. This chain joins TRBV24-1 and TRBJ2-3; 11 nucleotides align to TRBD2. CDR3 length equals 17 residues. Germline V CDR1 and CDR2: KGHDR, SFDVKD. With 4 bases clipped from V and 1 base from J, the junction kept 6 bases outside the gene matches.

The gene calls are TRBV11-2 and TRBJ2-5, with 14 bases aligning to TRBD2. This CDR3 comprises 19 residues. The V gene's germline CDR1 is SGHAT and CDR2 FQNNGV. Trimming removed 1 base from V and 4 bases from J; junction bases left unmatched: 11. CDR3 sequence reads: CASSLALGTSGGWGETQYF. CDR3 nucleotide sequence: TGTGCCAGCAGCTTAGCCCTAGGGACTAGCGGGGGCTGGGGAGAGACCCAGTACTTC.

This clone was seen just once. The CDR3 DNA reads TGTGCCAGCAGTTACCTGAGTACCTACGAGCAGTACTTC. Translation gives CASSYLSTYEQYF. The rearrangement joins TRBV6-2 or TRBV6-3 to TRBJ2-7; the D is unclear. The length of the CDR3 is 13 residues. Germline loops: CDR1 MNHEY, CDR2 SVGEGT. V lost 2 bases and J 2 bases, leaving 7 bases between the germline ends.

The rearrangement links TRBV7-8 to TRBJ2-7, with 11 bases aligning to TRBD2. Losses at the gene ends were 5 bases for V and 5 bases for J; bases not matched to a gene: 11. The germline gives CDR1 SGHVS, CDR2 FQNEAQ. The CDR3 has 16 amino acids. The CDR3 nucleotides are TGTGCCAGCAGCCCCCTACTAGCGGGAGTGAGTCACGAGCAGTACTTC. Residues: CASSPLLAGVSHEQYF.

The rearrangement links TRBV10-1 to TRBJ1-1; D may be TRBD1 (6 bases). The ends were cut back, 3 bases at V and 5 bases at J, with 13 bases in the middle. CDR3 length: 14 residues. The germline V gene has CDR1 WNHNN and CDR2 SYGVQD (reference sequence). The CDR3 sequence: CASSDSTGSTEAFF. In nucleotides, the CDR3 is TGCGCCAGCAGTGATTCGACAGGTTCTACTGAAGCTTTCTTT.

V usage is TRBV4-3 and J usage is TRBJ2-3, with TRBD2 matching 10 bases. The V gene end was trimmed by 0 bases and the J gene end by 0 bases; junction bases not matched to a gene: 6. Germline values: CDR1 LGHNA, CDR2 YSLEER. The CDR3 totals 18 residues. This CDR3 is CASSQDNLAGASTDTQYF. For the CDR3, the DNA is TGCGCCAGCAGCCAAGATAACCTAGCGGGGGCTAGCACAGATACGCAGTATTTT.